This TCR beta chain was found in a study of T cells in Graves' hyperthyroidism and ophthalmopathy. The TCR beta CDR3 regions underwent amplification using RNA transcripts as the source. Using the HTBI primer set, a first-round RT-PCR was run on the TCR CDR3. TCRdb ran MiXCR on the multiplex PCR reads and lists one entry per CDR3 protein. Of 550,000 to 800,000 distinct CDR3 sequences in the sample, 15% to 20% were seen once. This clonotype was seen a handful of times. Trimming shortened V by 5 bases and J by 0 bases, and 14 bases separated the two germline ends. The V gene's germline CDR1 is SGHTA and CDR2 FQGTGA. CDR3 length: 16 amino acids.

What was sequenced was blood. This TCR came from a man aged 50 to 59 with Graves' hyperthyroidism. The chain carries TRBV7-3 and TRBJ2-1; tentative D call: TRBD1 (5 bases). This CDR3 is CASSPQGGISYNEQFF. In DNA, the CDR3 is TGTGCCAGCAGCCCCCAGGGTGGTATCTCCTACAATGAGCAGTTCTTC.